This TCR beta chain came from a study of low-dose radiotherapy and immunotherapy resistance in tumors. Overall study context: Cohort 1 received 0.5 Gy per fraction every 2 weeks, totaling 6.5 Gy. Patients received cyclophosphamide 200 mg/m2 intravenously every two weeks, the day before radiation-immunotherapy.

Trimming shortened V by 3 bases and J by 3 bases, and 15 bases separated the two germline ends. Germline lookup yields CDR1 DFQATT and CDR2 SNEGSKA (reference sequence). The CDR3 runs 14 residues. Documented time point: before trial treatment. Eligible patients bore advanced solid tumors devoid of tumor-infiltrating lymphocytes. First-strand cDNA relied on TRAV- and TRBV-specific primers spanning alpha and beta chains. Amplification of TCRs used a constant-region primer and V-primer adapter for approximately 18 PCR cycles. mRNA, once isolated, was amplified by in vitro transcription. TCRdb recomputed calls from the reads with MiXCR, one row per CDR3 protein. This table holds 35,000 to 50,000 distinct CDR3 sequences, around 30% found once. This clonotype has a count of ten or more.

The sequence was obtained from a male donor with gallbladder cancer. This sequence joins TRBV20-1 and TRBJ2-7; TRBD1 is a possible D gene (6 bases). The specimen was PBMCs, collected before treatment. The CDR3 bases are TGCAGTGCTAGTAAGGGGGTGGTTGACTACGAGCAGTACTTC. Translated: CSASKGVVDYEQYF.